The source of this T cell receptor beta chain is a study of T-cell reconstitution after alpha-beta-depleted transplantation in children. Construction of the TCRbeta library involved unique molecular identifiers. Each CDR3 protein is one row after TCRdb ran MiXCR on the PCR reads. The sample carries some 600,000 distinct CDR3 sequences, over 15% recorded once. The CDR3 contains 12 residues. Trimming removed 2 bases at V and 4 bases at J, with 2 bases between. The germline V gene has CDR1 LNHDA and CDR2 SQIVND (reference sequence). The clonotype originates from a human donor who donated a stem cell graft to a child with acute myeloid leukemia. This material consisted of PBMCs from the stem cell graft donor, taken from the stem cell graft. The chain uses TRBV19 and TRBJ2-2, with D unresolved. CDR3 coding DNA: TGTGCCAGTAGTATAATCACCGGGGAGCTGTTTTTT. This translates into CASSIITGELFF.